The TCR beta chain described here comes from a study of blood T cell repertoires in COVID-19. The CDR3 runs 13 residues. Germline CDR1 is MNHEY and CDR2 is SMNVEV (reference sequence). V was pared by 3 bases and J by 9 bases, with 14 bases between. Repertoires were generated with immunoSEQ multiplex PCR, while TCRdb's copy carries only in-frame clones and drops some. The repertoire holds about 480,000 clones, with about 85% as singletons. The sample taken for sequencing was PBMCs or T cells enriched from blood (not recorded which). The chain recombines TRBV27 with TRBJ1-1; possibly TRBD1 for D (5 bases). This receptor was obtained from a woman aged 55-69 years who had recovered from COVID-19. The DNA for the CDR3 is TGTGCCAGCAGTTTGGAAGGGGCAGGAAAAGCTTTCTTT. Its protein product is CASSLEGAGKAFF.